The source of this TCR beta chain is a study of blood T cell repertoires in COVID-19. Study background: Whether acute or convalescent, the COVID-19 samples came from the United States, Italy and Spain. T cells, B-cell-depleted T cells, or PBMCs provided the cDNA or gDNA that served as material.

This CDR3 has 15 amino acids. From germline, CDR1 is KGHSH and CDR2 LQKENI. Trimming left V 2 bases short and J 4 bases short, with 14 bases between. In the original analysis: Scientists estimated how many nucleated cells there were by amplifying reference gene primers. Generated by immunoSEQ multiplex PCR, the TCRdb table keeps only in-frame clones and is missing some. The V and J calls and clone size are taken from that table; D and trimming were inferred from the DNA. The profile shows approximately 270,000 clones, approximately 80% of them singletons. The J gene is TRBJ1-1, the V gene TRBV18; no definite D call. The source of this sequence is a man older than 75 with acute or convalescent COVID-19. Material: peripheral blood. The CDR3 DNA sequence: TGTGCCAGCTCACCAACGACTTCCCCCGGCACTGAAGCTTTCTTT. It codes for CASSPTTSPGTEAFF.